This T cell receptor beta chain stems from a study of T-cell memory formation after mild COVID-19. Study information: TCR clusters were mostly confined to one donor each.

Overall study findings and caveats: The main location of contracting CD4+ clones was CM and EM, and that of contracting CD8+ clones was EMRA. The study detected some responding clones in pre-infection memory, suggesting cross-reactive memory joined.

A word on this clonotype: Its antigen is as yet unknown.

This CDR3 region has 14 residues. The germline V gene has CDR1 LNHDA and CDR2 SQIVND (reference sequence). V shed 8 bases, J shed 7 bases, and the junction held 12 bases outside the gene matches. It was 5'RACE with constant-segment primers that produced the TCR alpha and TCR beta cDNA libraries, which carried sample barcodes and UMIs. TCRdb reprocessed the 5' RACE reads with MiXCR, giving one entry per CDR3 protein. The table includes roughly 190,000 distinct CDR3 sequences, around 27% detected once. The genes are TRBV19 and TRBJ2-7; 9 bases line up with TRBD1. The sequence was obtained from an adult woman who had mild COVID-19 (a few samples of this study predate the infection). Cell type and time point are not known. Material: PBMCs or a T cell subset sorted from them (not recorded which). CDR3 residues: CASQPEGQGEEQYF. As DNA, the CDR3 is TGTGCCAGTCAACCAGAGGGACAGGGTGAAGAGCAGTACTTC.